These T cell receptor beta chains were read from a single sample in a study of T cell changes during pregnancy in multiple sclerosis. The repertoire was sequenced with immunoSEQ multiplex PCR; TCRdb's copy has only in-frame clones and lacks some. The top ten clones hold 5.1% of a sample with approximately 11,000 clones, roughly 89% of them seen once. This specimen consisted of CD8+ T cells from peripheral blood mononuclear cells, obtained in the first trimester of pregnancy. The origin of the receptors is a female donor in good health, enrolled as a control in a pregnancy study. The CDR3 runs from the conserved cysteine through the conserved F or W. The D gene is left open where the match is weak. Only part of the rows carry a size: once, few, many, or a class if the clone is expanded.

>TRBV27|TRBJ1-5|.|.
CASSSDTNQPQHF
TGTGCCAGCAGTTCCGACACCAATCAGCCCCAGCATTTT
>TRBV4-2|TRBJ2-2|.|TRBD2
CASSQTTSGGAVGELFF
TGTGCCAGCAGCCAAACAACTAGCGGGGGGGCTGTCGGGGAGCTGTTTTTT
>TRBV7-9|TRBJ2-5|.|.
CASSPGDDQETQYF
TGTGCCAGCAGCCCAGGGGACGACCAAGAGACCCAGTACTTC
>TRBV4-1|TRBJ2-7|.|TRBD2
CASSQAGEGMGEQYF
TGCGCCAGCAGCCAAGCGGGGGAGGGAATGGGCGAGCAGTACTTC
>TRBV6-4|TRBJ2-1|.|TRBD1
CASSESGTDSSNEQFF
TGTGCCAGCAGTGAGTCCGGGACAGACTCTTCCAATGAGCAGTTCTTC
>TRBV30|TRBJ2-1|once|.
CAWQGRVRQFF
TGTGCCTGGCAGGGCAGAGTGAGGCAGTTCTTC
>TRBV7-9|TRBJ2-5|.|.
CASSTPAGSRETQYF
TGTGCCAGCAGCACCCCCGCTGGCAGTCGAGAGACCCAGTACTTC
>TRBV7-9|TRBJ2-1|.|TRBD1
CASSLSTGGPVYNEQFF
TGTGCCAGCAGCTTATCCACAGGGGGCCCAGTCTACAATGAGCAGTTCTTC
>TRBV12-5|TRBJ2-1|.|TRBD1
CASGGTGDEQFF
TGTGCTAGTGGCGGGACAGGGGATGAGCAGTTCTTC
>TRBV30|TRBJ2-6|.|TRBD1
CAWSGSGTGISGANVLTF
TGTGCCTGGAGTGGGTCCGGGACAGGGATCTCTGGGGCCAACGTCCTGACTTTC
>TRBV7-8|TRBJ2-1|.|.
CASSPRTVLKNEQFF
TGTGCCAGCAGCCCTCGCACGGTTTTGAAGAATGAGCAGTTCTTC
>TRBV18|TRBJ2-7|.|TRBD1
CASSPPGQGRYEQYF
TGTGCCAGCTCACCACCAGGACAGGGGCGCTACGAGCAGTACTTC
>TRBV7-2|TRBJ1-2|.|.
CASSLGQDFRVVGYTF
TGTGCCAGCAGCTTAGGACAGGATTTTCGTGTTGTAGGCTACACCTTC
>TRBV29-1|TRBJ2-4|.|.
CSGITGDAYIQYF
TGCAGCGGAATCACAGGCGACGCGTACATTCAGTACTTC
>TRBV21-1|TRBJ1-1|.|.
CASSKKKLGQNTEAFF
TGTGCCAGCAGCAAAAAAAAACTGGGACAGAACACTGAAGCTTTCTTT
>TRBV19|TRBJ1-2|.|.
CASSILQGGYTF
TGTGCCAGTAGTATACTGCAGGGAGGCTACACCTTC
>TRBV19|TRBJ1-5|.|.
CASSMTGGRQPQHF
TGTGCCAGTAGTATGACGGGGGGTCGTCAGCCCCAGCATTTT
>TRBV27|TRBJ2-1|.|TRBD2
CASSLSSGGVYNEQFF
TGTGCCAGCAGTTTATCGAGCGGGGGGGTCTACAATGAGCAGTTCTTC
>TRBV19|TRBJ2-1|.|TRBD2
CASSRTSGDPEQFF
TGTGCCAGTAGTCGGACTAGTGGTGATCCTGAGCAGTTCTTC
>TRBV27|TRBJ2-2|once|TRBD1
CASSPDRGGELFF
TGTGCCAGCAGTCCAGACAGGGGCGGGGAGCTGTTTTTT
>TRBV4-2|TRBJ2-1|.|TRBD2
CASSQDSGSGGGQFF
TGTGCCAGCAGCCAAGATTCGGGCAGCGGGGGAGGGCAGTTCTTC
>TRBV9|TRBJ2-3|.|TRBD2
CASSVYEGLAGTTDTQYF
TGTGCCAGCAGCGTATACGAGGGACTAGCGGGGACCACAGATACGCAGTATTTT
>TRBV19|TRBJ1-6|.|.
CASSPMDTSDSPLHF
TGTGCCAGTAGTCCAATGGACACCTCGGATTCACCCCTCCACTTT
>TRBV2|TRBJ2-7|.|.
CASGLTESYEQYF
TGTGCCAGCGGTCTGACAGAATCCTACGAGCAGTACTTC
>TRBV6-6|TRBJ1-5|.|TRBD1
CASREPDRGSSQPQHF
TGTGCCAGCAGGGAACCTGACAGGGGATCGAGTCAGCCCCAGCATTTT
>TRBV2|TRBJ2-5|.|.
CASRSSSQETQYF
TGTGCCAGCCGATCGAGTAGCCAGGAGACCCAGTACTTC
>TRBV6-5|TRBJ2-7|.|.
CASSSGGSLEQYF
TGTGCCAGCAGCTCCGGAGGAAGTCTGGAGCAGTACTTC
>TRBV6-5|TRBJ1-1|.|TRBD1
CASRRGQLLNTEAFF
TGTGCCAGCAGACGGGGACAGCTACTGAACACTGAAGCTTTCTTT
>TRBV7-9|TRBJ1-1|.|TRBD1
CASSLDRGNPNTEAFF
TGTGCCAGCAGCCTAGACAGGGGCAACCCGAACACTGAAGCTTTCTTT
>TRBV7-9|TRBJ2-3|once|TRBD2
CASRPGLAGGTDTQYF
TGTGCCAGCAGACCCGGACTAGCGGGGGGGACAGATACGCAGTATTTT
>TRBV16|TRBJ2-7|.|.
CASSQQGSSYEQYF
TGTGCCAGCAGCCAACAGGGGAGCTCCTACGAGCAGTACTTC
>TRBV7-9|TRBJ1-2|once|.
CASSSTSNLRVIHGYTF
TGTGCCAGCAGCTCCACGTCAAATCTCAGGGTTATCCATGGCTACACCTTC
>TRBV13|TRBJ2-5|.|TRBD2
CASSIRLAQSWETQYF
TGTGCCAGCAGCATCCGACTAGCACAGTCGTGGGAGACCCAGTACTTC